These T cell receptor beta chains were read from a single sample in a study of cytomegalovirus exposure and HLA in healthy donors. Libraries were prepared by immunoSEQ multiplex PCR; TCRdb keeps only in-frame clonotypes and omits some of them. The table lists fewer than 200,000 clones, approximately 85% of them singletons. Material: PBMCs. The receptors were sampled from a man aged 18 to 35 in good health and CMV-seropositive. The CDR3 runs from the conserved cysteine through the conserved F or W. Each record gives: J gene, D gene, V gene, clone size, CDR3 protein, CDR3 DNA. A D gene is named only where the DNA matches it firmly. Clone size appears in some rows only: once, few, many, or a class for an expanded clone.

J gene: TRBJ1-2; D gene: TRBD1; V gene: TRBV27; clone size: .; CDR3 protein: CASSPPGQGYGYTF; CDR3 DNA: TGTGCCAGCAGTCCTCCGGGACAGGGCTATGGCTACACCTTC
J gene: TRBJ2-5; D gene: TRBD2; V gene: TRBV4-1; clone size: .; CDR3 protein: CASSQVWLSGGDETQYF; CDR3 DNA: TGCGCCAGCAGCCAAGTTTGGTTAAGCGGGGGGGACGAGACCCAGTACTTC
J gene: TRBJ2-5; D gene: TRBD2; V gene: TRBV2; clone size: .; CDR3 protein: CASSLQTSGGGETQYF; CDR3 DNA: TGTGCCAGCAGCCTTCAGACTAGCGGGGGAGGGGAGACCCAGTACTTC
J gene: TRBJ2-7; D gene: .; V gene: TRBV14; clone size: .; CDR3 protein: CASSQETASYEQYF; CDR3 DNA: TGTGCCAGCAGCCAAGAAACAGCTTCCTACGAGCAGTACTTC
J gene: TRBJ2-5; D gene: .; V gene: TRBV5-1; clone size: .; CDR3 protein: CASSLETPGLGTQYF; CDR3 DNA: TGCGCCAGCAGCTTGGAGACCCCGGGGTTGGGGACCCAGTACTTC
J gene: TRBJ1-2; D gene: .; V gene: TRBV9; clone size: once; CDR3 protein: CASSVQGLSYGYTF; CDR3 DNA: TGTGCCAGCAGCGTACAGGGTTTAAGCTATGGCTACACCTTC
J gene: TRBJ1-2; D gene: .; V gene: TRBV5-8; clone size: once; CDR3 protein: CASTKTLPGGGYTF; CDR3 DNA: TGTGCCAGCACCAAGACTCTCCCGGGGGGCGGCTACACCTTC
J gene: TRBJ2-7; D gene: TRBD2; V gene: TRBV7-3; clone size: .; CDR3 protein: CASSLRLAGGSYEQYF; CDR3 DNA: TGTGCCAGCAGCCTGAGACTAGCGGGGGGCTCCTACGAGCAGTACTTC
J gene: TRBJ2-7; D gene: .; V gene: TRBV2; clone size: .; CDR3 protein: CASTVGYSSYEQYF; CDR3 DNA: TGTGCCAGCACCGTAGGCTACAGCTCCTACGAGCAGTACTTC
J gene: TRBJ1-2; D gene: .; V gene: TRBV7-8; clone size: .; CDR3 protein: CASSPITAVGGYTF; CDR3 DNA: TGTGCCAGCAGCCCTATAACCGCGGTCGGTGGCTACACCTTC
J gene: TRBJ2-5; D gene: .; V gene: TRBV18; clone size: .; CDR3 protein: CASSPRGEETQYF; CDR3 DNA: TGTGCCAGCTCACCACGCGGGGAAGAGACCCAGTACTTC
J gene: TRBJ2-7; D gene: .; V gene: TRBV9; clone size: .; CDR3 protein: CASSVDSSSYEQYF; CDR3 DNA: TGTGCCAGCAGCGTGGACTCTTCCTCCTACGAGCAGTACTTC
J gene: TRBJ1-2; D gene: .; V gene: TRBV6-5; clone size: .; CDR3 protein: CASSYRGDDYGYTF; CDR3 DNA: TGTGCCAGCAGTTACCGGGGGGACGACTATGGCTACACCTTC
J gene: TRBJ2-5; D gene: TRBD2; V gene: TRBV7-2; clone size: .; CDR3 protein: CASSFGLAGGIDQETQYF; CDR3 DNA: TGTGCCAGCAGCTTCGGACTAGCGGGGGGCATCGACCAAGAGACCCAGTACTTC
J gene: TRBJ2-7; D gene: .; V gene: TRBV30; clone size: .; CDR3 protein: CAWRAQGWNEQYF; CDR3 DNA: TGTGCCTGGAGGGCCCAGGGCTGGAACGAGCAGTACTTC
J gene: TRBJ2-7; D gene: .; V gene: TRBV29-1; clone size: once; CDR3 protein: CSASDSVYEQYF; CDR3 DNA: TGCAGCGCCTCAGACAGCGTTTACGAGCAGTACTTC
J gene: TRBJ2-5; D gene: TRBD1; V gene: TRBV2; clone size: .; CDR3 protein: CASSGGTGYQETQYF; CDR3 DNA: TGTGCCAGCAGTGGAGGGACAGGGTACCAAGAGACCCAGTACTTC
J gene: TRBJ1-1; D gene: .; V gene: TRBV29-1; clone size: .; CDR3 protein: CSVDFSRWQNRGENTEAFF; CDR3 DNA: TGCAGCGTTGACTTCTCAAGGTGGCAGAACCGCGGGGAGAACACTGAAGCTTTCTTT
J gene: TRBJ2-3; D gene: TRBD2; V gene: TRBV2; clone size: .; CDR3 protein: CASSPGLASTDTQYF; CDR3 DNA: TGTGCCAGCAGCCCGGGACTAGCGAGCACAGATACGCAGTATTTT
J gene: TRBJ1-4; D gene: TRBD1; V gene: TRBV14; clone size: .; CDR3 protein: CASSQLRDRDEKLFF; CDR3 DNA: TGTGCCAGCAGCCAACTTAGGGACAGAGATGAAAAACTGTTTTTT
J gene: TRBJ1-1; D gene: .; V gene: TRBV4-1; clone size: many; CDR3 protein: CASSQARTANTEAFF; CDR3 DNA: TGCGCCAGCAGCCAAGCGAGAACAGCGAACACTGAAGCTTTCTTT
J gene: TRBJ2-5; D gene: TRBD2; V gene: TRBV30; clone size: .; CDR3 protein: CAWSPGLAGGVPQYF; CDR3 DNA: TGTGCCTGGAGTCCCGGACTAGCGGGGGGGGTGCCCCAGTACTTC
J gene: TRBJ2-5; D gene: .; V gene: TRBV7-3; clone size: once; CDR3 protein: CASSLGWGKETQYF; CDR3 DNA: TGTGCCAGCAGCTTAGGTTGGGGCAAGGAGACCCAGTACTTC
J gene: TRBJ2-1; D gene: TRBD2; V gene: TRBV2; clone size: .; CDR3 protein: CASIDGLASINEQFF; CDR3 DNA: TGTGCCAGCATCGACGGACTAGCCTCGATCAATGAGCAGTTCTTC
J gene: TRBJ1-1; D gene: .; V gene: TRBV6-5; clone size: once; CDR3 protein: CASSYSTWSANTEAFF; CDR3 DNA: TGTGCCAGCAGCTACTCGACATGGTCCGCGAACACTGAAGCTTTCTTT
J gene: TRBJ2-3; D gene: TRBD2; V gene: TRBV7-2; clone size: .; CDR3 protein: CASSLQRGGLDTQYF; CDR3 DNA: TGTGCCAGCAGCCTCCAGCGGGGGGGCTTAGATACGCAGTATTTT
J gene: TRBJ2-5; D gene: .; V gene: TRBV9; clone size: .; CDR3 protein: CASSVVPDGEQYF; CDR3 DNA: TGTGCCAGCAGCGTAGTGCCCGACGGAGAGCAGTACTTC
J gene: TRBJ2-2; D gene: .; V gene: TRBV7-2; clone size: .; CDR3 protein: CASSLSRGPGELFF; CDR3 DNA: TGTGCCAGCAGCTTGTCCAGAGGGCCCGGGGAGCTGTTTTTT
J gene: TRBJ2-5; D gene: TRBD2; V gene: TRBV6-1; clone size: .; CDR3 protein: CASSVVAGGKETQYF; CDR3 DNA: TGTGCCAGCAGTGTTGTGGCGGGGGGGAAAGAGACCCAGTACTTC
J gene: TRBJ1-2; D gene: .; V gene: TRBV25-1; clone size: .; CDR3 protein: CASSEFGTQFFLGYTF; CDR3 DNA: TGTGCCAGCAGTGAATTTGGGACACAATTTTTCCTGGGCTACACCTTC
J gene: TRBJ1-4; D gene: TRBD1; V gene: TRBV10-3; clone size: few; CDR3 protein: CAIRARTGDEKLFF; CDR3 DNA: TGTGCCATCAGGGCCCGGACAGGGGATGAAAAACTGTTTTTT
J gene: TRBJ1-4; D gene: .; V gene: TRBV4-2; clone size: .; CDR3 protein: CASSQPFRGATNEKLFF; CDR3 DNA: TGTGCCAGCAGCCAACCCTTCCGGGGGGCAACTAATGAAAAACTGTTTTTT
J gene: TRBJ2-4; D gene: TRBD1; V gene: TRBV27; clone size: .; CDR3 protein: CASSFKTGGRDSQYF; CDR3 DNA: TGTGCCAGCAGTTTCAAGACAGGGGGCCGAGACAGTCAGTACTTC
J gene: TRBJ2-5; D gene: TRBD2; V gene: TRBV30; clone size: .; CDR3 protein: CAGGTSGETQYF; CDR3 DNA: TGTGCCGGGGGGACTAGCGGGGAGACCCAGTACTTC
J gene: TRBJ2-5; D gene: TRBD1; V gene: TRBV5-4; clone size: .; CDR3 protein: CASSLVTGEETQYF; CDR3 DNA: TGTGCCAGCAGCTTGGTTACAGGGGAAGAGACCCAGTACTTC
J gene: TRBJ2-1; D gene: .; V gene: TRBV27; clone size: .; CDR3 protein: CASKVGGTFYNEQFF; CDR3 DNA: TGTGCCAGCAAGGTCGGGGGTACTTTTTACAATGAGCAGTTCTTC
J gene: TRBJ2-7; D gene: .; V gene: TRBV9; clone size: .; CDR3 protein: CASSGTADPYEQYF; CDR3 DNA: TGTGCCAGCAGCGGGACAGCAGATCCCTACGAGCAGTACTTC